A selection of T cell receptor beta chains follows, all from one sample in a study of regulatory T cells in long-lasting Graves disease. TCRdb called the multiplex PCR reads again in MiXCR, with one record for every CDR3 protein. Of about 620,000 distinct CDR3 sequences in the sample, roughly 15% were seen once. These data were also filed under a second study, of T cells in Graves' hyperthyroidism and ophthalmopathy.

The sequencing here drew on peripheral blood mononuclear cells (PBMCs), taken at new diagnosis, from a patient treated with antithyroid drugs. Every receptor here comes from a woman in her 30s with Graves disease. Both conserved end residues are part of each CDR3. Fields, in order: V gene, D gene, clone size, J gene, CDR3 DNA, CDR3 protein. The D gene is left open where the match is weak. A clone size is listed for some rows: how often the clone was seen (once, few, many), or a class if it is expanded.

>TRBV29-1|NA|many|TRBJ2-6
TGCAGCGTTGAATCGCCTGGGGCCAACGTCCTGACTTTC
CSVESPGANVLTF
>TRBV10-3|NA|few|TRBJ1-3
TGTGCCATCCGACAGACTGGAAACACCATATATTTT
CAIRQTGNTIYF
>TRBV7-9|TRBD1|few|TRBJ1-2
TGTGCCAGCAGTCTCGGACAGGGCCTCTATGGCTACACCTTC
CASSLGQGLYGYTF
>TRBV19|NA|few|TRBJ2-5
TGTGCCAGTAGTAAGGACAGTAAACAAGAGACCCAGTACTTC
CASSKDSKQETQYF
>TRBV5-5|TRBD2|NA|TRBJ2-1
TGTGCCAGCAGCCCCCCGGGACTAGCGGGAGGTAACCACGGGGTGCAGTTCTTC
CASSPPGLAGGNHGVQFF
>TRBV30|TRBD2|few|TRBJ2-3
TGTGCCTTCCGCCCCGGTGCGGGAGCGGGGGATACGCAGTATTTT
CAFRPGAGAGDTQYF
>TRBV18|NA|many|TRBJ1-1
TGTGCCAGCTCACCGGCTCTGAACACTGAAGCTTTCTTT
CASSPALNTEAFF
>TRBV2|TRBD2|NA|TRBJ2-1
TGTGCCAGCAGGTATCTAGCGGGGATCTACAATGAGCAGTTCTTC
CASRYLAGIYNEQFF
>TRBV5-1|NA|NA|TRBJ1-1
TGCGCCAGCAGCTCGAATGGGCCCTTTGACGCTTTCTTT
CASSSNGPFDAFF
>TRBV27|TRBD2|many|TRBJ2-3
TGTGCCAGTCGGACTAGCGGGAGCGCAGATACGCAGTATTTT
CASRTSGSADTQYF
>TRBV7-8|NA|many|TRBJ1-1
TGTGCCAGCAGCCAATTCTCAGGGGACACTGAAGCTTTCTTT
CASSQFSGDTEAFF
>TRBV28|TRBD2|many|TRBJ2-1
TGTGCCAGCAGTGGCGGACTAGCGGGATTGAAGTTCTTC
CASSGGLAGLKFF
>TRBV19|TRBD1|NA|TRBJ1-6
TGTGCCAGTAGTTCCGGGACAGGGGTCAATTCACCCCTCCACTTT
CASSSGTGVNSPLHF
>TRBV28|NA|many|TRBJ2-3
TGTGCCAGCAGACCACGGGACACCTACACAGATACGCAGTATTTT
CASRPRDTYTDTQYF